This TCR beta chain derives from a study of blood T cell repertoires in COVID-19. Looking at the study overall: The origin of the acute and convalescent COVID-19 samples was the United States, Italy and Spain.

This table comes from immunoSEQ multiplex PCR, and its TCRdb copy is limited to in-frame clones, with some not included. The sample yields 350,000 to 400,000 clones, roughly 90% seen once. J lost 2 bases, V lost 5 bases, and 2 bases had no gene match. Per germline, CDR1 KGHSH and CDR2 LQKENI. The CDR3 is 15 residues long. What was sequenced was PBMCs or T cells enriched from blood (not recorded which). The receptor's source is a woman aged 25-40 years with acute COVID-19. The gene calls are TRBV18 and TRBJ2-6, with 8 bases identical to TRBD1. In DNA form, the CDR3 reads TGTGCCAGCTCAAGGACAGGGACTGGGGCCAACGTCCTGACTTTC. Translated: CASSRTGTGANVLTF.